Shown below are 29 T cell receptor beta chains from a single sample sequenced in a study of spatial heterogeneity in lung cancer (dated by TCRdb to between 2017 and 2020). The library was generated by 5' RACE. The data were produced on a NextSeq 500. TCRdb trimmed public reads at Q25 via fastp, called clones via MiXCR and kept in-frame beta chains. Every CDR3 protein is listed once, alongside the most common genes and DNA of its rows. This sample has 48,000 or so distinct CDR3 sequences in its table, and under 6% of those were observed once. Around 10% of the sample rests with the top ten. The sample's time point label, decoded: sample taken at primary tumor resection. Sequencing was performed on PBMCs, taken at surgery. The receptor set was obtained from a male donor with early-stage non-small cell lung cancer.

This clonotype was found a few times. The DNA for the CDR3 is TGCGCCAGCAGCCCTAGCCCCTCTAGCGGGGAGGGCTACGAGCAGTACTTC. Encoded protein: CASSPSPSSGEGYEQYF. J is TRBJ2-7 and V is TRBV5-1; TRBD2 aligns across 9 bases. The CDR3 runs to 17 residues. Germline values: CDR1 SGHRS, CDR2 YFSETQ. V gave up 4 bases and J gave up 3 bases; unmatched junction bases: 14.

This clonotype has a count of ten or more. This chain links TRBV5-1 with TRBJ1-5; D is unclear. This CDR3 is 13 amino acids long. V lost 2 bases to trimming and J lost 7 bases, with 10 bases between them. Germline assignment: CDR1 SGHRS and CDR2 YFSETQ. CDR3 amino acids: CASSFDSEQPQHF. In nucleotides, the CDR3 is TGCGCCAGCAGCTTTGATTCCGAGCAGCCCCAGCATTTT.

This clonotype was observed many times. This chain uses TRBV20-1 with TRBJ2-1, with TRBD2 matching over 7 bases. Unmatched junction bases numbered 10, after V lost 4 bases and J lost 4 bases. The CDR3 sequence is 15 residues long. Germline CDR1 DFQATT, CDR2 SNEGSKA (reference sequence). CDR3 sequence (DNA): TGCAGTGCTACCCGGGGAGGGGTCGGATACAATGAGCAGTTCTTC. Protein product: CSATRGGVGYNEQFF.

This clonotype has ten or more counts. CDR3 DNA sequence: TGTGCCAGCAGCAGGACTAGCGGGACAGATACGCAGTATTTT. Translating gives CASSRTSGTDTQYF. The V call is TRBV6-6, the J call TRBJ2-3, with 11 bases identical to TRBD2. The CDR3 runs 14 residues. Per germline, CDR1 MNHNY and CDR2 SVGAGI (reference sequence). The trim removed 6 bases at V and 3 bases at J, leaving 2 bases unmatched.

This clonotype was counted many times. The chain couples TRBV4-1 to TRBJ1-2, with 8 positions matching TRBD1. The germline CDR1 and CDR2 sequences are MGHRA and YSYEKL. J lost 4 bases, V lost 4 bases, and 8 bases had no gene match. This CDR3 comprises 15 residues. The CDR3 coding sequence is TGCGCCAGCAGCCCCGCGCTGGACAGGGCCTATGGCTACACCTTC. Amino acid sequence: CASSPALDRAYGYTF.

This clonotype was counted at least ten times. The V call is TRBV7-2, the J call TRBJ2-7, with TRBD1 identical over 10 bases. This CDR3 comprises 14 residues. The ends lost 5 bases at V and 4 bases at J; junction bases unmatched: 5. CDR1 and CDR2 from the germline V gene are SGHTA and FQGNSA. The CDR3 DNA reads TGTGCCAGCAGCCCTAGACAGGGGGCGTACGAGCAGTACTTC. Translation gives CASSPRQGAYEQYF. Together with reference TRBV7-2 and TRBJ2-7, the CDR3 gives the full variable domain: GAGVSQSPSNKVTEKGKDVELRCDPISGHTALYWYRQSLGQGLEFLIYFQGNSAPDKSGLPSDRFSAERTGGSVSTLTIQRTQQEDSAVYLCASSPRQGAYEQYFGPGTRLTVT.

Turning to this clonotype: A read error is possible here, since a much larger clone lies one base away. The rearrangement uses TRBV28 and TRBJ2-2; D gene unclear. This CDR3 region has 15 residues. V lost 3 bases and J 0 bases, leaving 8 bases between the germline ends. Germline CDR1 reads MDHEN; CDR2 reads SYDVKM. CDR3 bases: TGTGCCAGCAGTTTCGGGCCGCCGAACACCGGGGAGCTGTTTTTT. This encodes CASSFGPPNTGELFF.

The chain employs TRBV6-5 and TRBJ1-1; the D is unclear. Germline CDR1 reads MNHEY; CDR2 reads SVGAGI. Between the trimmed V and J ends, which lost 4 bases and 4 bases, there was a span of 10 bases. The CDR3 totals 13 residues. CDR3 residues: CASSSHGSTEAFF. Written as DNA, the CDR3 is TGTGCCAGCAGTTCCCACGGGAGCACTGAAGCTTTCTTT.

This clonotype occurred a few times. V is TRBV18 and J is TRBJ2-3, with D possibly matching TRBD2 (6 bases). With 1 base removed from V and 1 base from J, the gap between germline ends came to 9 bases. The germline V gene has CDR1 KGHSH and CDR2 LQKENI. The length of the CDR3 is 15 residues. The CDR3 spells CASSPRASGTDTQYF. CDR3 bases: TGTGCCAGCTCACCACGGGCTAGCGGCACAGATACGCAGTATTTT.

This clonotype appeared many times. The DNA of the CDR3 is TGTGCCAGCTCACCATCGACAGGGACTTCGGAGCAGTACTTC. This sequence encodes CASSPSTGTSEQYF. V and J are TRBV18 and TRBJ2-7; D is perhaps TRBD1 (7 bases). The CDR3 runs to 14 residues. V was pared by 2 bases and J by 7 bases, with 15 bases between. Germline V gene data show CDR1 as KGHSH and CDR2 as LQKENI. Full variable domain (outside the CDR3, taken from reference TRBV18 and TRBJ2-7): NAGVMQNPRHLVRRRGQEARLRCSPMKGHSHVYWYRQLPEEGLKFMVYLQKENIIDESGMPKERFSAEFPKEGPSILRIQQVVRGDSAAYFCASSPSTGTSEQYFGPGTRLTVT.

Ten or more counts support this clonotype. The V gene is TRBV20-1, the J gene TRBJ1-2; 8 nucleotides match TRBD1. With 0 bases clipped from V and 4 bases from J, the junction kept 7 bases outside the gene matches. The CDR3 consists of 15 residues. Germline V gives CDR1 DFQATT, CDR2 SNEGSKA (reference sequence). CDR3 bases: TGCAGTGCTAGAGACCCGGACAGGGCGATCTATGGCTACACCTTC. Protein product: CSARDPDRAIYGYTF.

The chain uses TRBV7-2 and TRBJ2-1; D not certain. Deletions cut 0 bases from V and 2 bases from J, with 8 bases between. There are 15 residues in the CDR3. Germline V gene lookup returns CDR1 SGHTA and CDR2 FQGNSA. The CDR3 nucleotides read TGTGCCAGCAGCTTAGCGGCTGAGCCCTACAATGAGCAGTTCTTC. Protein: CASSLAAEPYNEQFF.

This clonotype was picked up many times. The chain couples TRBV29-1 to TRBJ2-3; D is possibly TRBD1 or TRBD2 (5 bases each). In germline, CDR1 is SQVTM, CDR2 ANQGSEA. V lost 1 base and J 3 bases, leaving 11 bases between the germline ends. CDR3 length: 14 residues. DNA for the CDR3: TGCAGCGTTGAAGGAGGGGAAGGAACAGATACGCAGTATTTT. It encodes CSVEGGEGTDTQYF.

The sample holds many counts of this clonotype. The chain has TRBV11-2 and TRBJ2-1; 10 nucleotides line up with TRBD2. Germline CDR1 is SGHAT and CDR2 is FQNNGV. The CDR3 is 15 residues long. V dropped 2 bases and J dropped 8; count of bases not matched to a gene: 6. The CDR3 nucleotides are TGTGCCAGCAGCTTAACGCTAGCGGGAGAGTATGAGCAGTTCTTC. Protein sequence: CASSLTLAGEYEQFF. Drawing the rest from reference TRBV11-2 and TRBJ2-1, the complete variable domain is EAGVAQSPRYKIIEKRQSVAFWCNPISGHATLYWYQQILGQGPKLLIQFQNNGVVDDSQLPKDRFSAERLKGVDSTLKIQPAKLEDSAVYLCASSLTLAGEYEQFFGPGTRLTVL.

This clonotype appeared many times. The rearrangement joins TRBV6-4 to TRBJ2-2; D uncertain. CDR1 is MRHNA and CDR2 is SNTAGT in the germline V gene. This CDR3 region has 13 residues. The V end was cut by 6 bases, the J end by 5 bases, with 10 bases between. CDR3 DNA: TGTGCCAGCAGCTCGGAGCCTACCGGGGAGCTGTTTTTT. Amino acid sequence: CASSSEPTGELFF.

This clonotype was recorded at least ten times. The J gene is TRBJ2-1, the V gene TRBV27; D is possibly TRBD1 (6 bases). Trimming cost V 2 bases and J 0 bases, with 8 bases left between them. The CDR3 loop spans 15 amino acids. Looked up from germline, CDR1 is MNHEY and CDR2 is SMNVEV (reference sequence). Written as DNA, the CDR3 is TGTGCCAGCAGTTTAGGGACACCCTCCTACAATGAGCAGTTCTTC. It codes for CASSLGTPSYNEQFF.

This clonotype was counted many times. The V gene is TRBV30, the J gene TRBJ2-1, with D possibly being TRBD2 (7 bases). Germline loops: CDR1 GTSNPN, CDR2 SVGIG (reference sequence). The ends were cut back, 4 bases at V and 5 bases at J, with 15 bases in the middle. CDR3 length: 14 amino acids. The CDR3 region has the DNA TGTGCCTGGAAAGGGGGGACTATCAACAATGAGCAGTTCTTC. It translates to CAWKGGTINNEQFF.

Here the CDR3 reads CASSYTLGKAFF. CDR3 DNA: TGTGCCAGCAGTTACACCCTCGGAAAAGCTTTCTTT. The chain is built from TRBV6-5 and TRBJ1-1; D uncertain. Germline V gives CDR1 MNHEY, CDR2 SVGAGI. This CDR3 has 12 amino acids. Trimming cost V 2 bases and J 9 bases, with 10 bases left between them.

This clonotype has a handful of counts. The CDR3 region is CASSPDGNNSPLHF. The CDR3 DNA reads TGTGCCAGCAGCCCGGACGGAAATAATTCACCCCTCCACTTT. The J gene is TRBJ1-6, the V gene TRBV7-9, with D uncertain. Germline V lookup: CDR1 SEHNR, CDR2 FQNEAQ (reference sequence). V lost 5 bases, J lost 5 bases, and 10 bases lay in between. The CDR3 contains 14 residues.

This clonotype came up many times. This chain joins TRBV29-1 and TRBJ2-3; 10 bases are a match to TRBD2. The germline V gene has CDR1 SQVTM and CDR2 ANQGSEA. CDR3 size: 21 residues. With V trimmed by 2 bases and J by 0 bases, 20 bases remained unmatched. The CDR3 nucleotides are TGCAGCGTTGAAAGGGCATATCCTAGCGGGAGATTAAGGGGGAGCACAGATACGCAGTATTTT. It encodes CSVERAYPSGRLRGSTDTQYF.

This clonotype appeared a few times. The V and J genes are TRBV9 and TRBJ2-7, with TRBD1 identical over 7 bases. V shed 5 bases and J 4 bases; nucleotides not matched to a gene: 15. The CDR3 spans 16 residues. Germline loops: CDR1 SGDLS, CDR2 YYNGEE. The CDR3, as DNA: TGTGCCAGCAGTAATCGGGACAGCGACAAGCCTTACGAGCAGTACTTC. Translated, it gives CASSNRDSDKPYEQYF.

This clonotype was seen at least ten times. The V call is TRBV14, the J call TRBJ2-2; D not resolved. Trimming cost V 4 bases and J 7 bases, with 7 bases left between them. The CDR3 runs 12 residues. CDR1 is SGHDN, CDR2 FVKESK, per germline. CDR3 DNA: TGTGCCAGCAGCCGGAAGGGCGGGGAGCTGTTTTTT. This encodes CASSRKGGELFF.

Many counts were recorded for this clonotype. The J gene is TRBJ2-7, the V gene TRBV5-1; the D is unclear. The germline V gene has CDR1 SGHRS and CDR2 YFSETQ. V lost 0 bases to trimming and J lost 3 bases, with 10 bases between them. The CDR3 spans 14 residues. The CDR3 here is CASSLAGRLYEQYF. The CDR3 DNA reads as TGCGCCAGCAGCTTGGCCGGACGACTCTACGAGCAGTACTTC.

This clonotype appeared many times. The chain carries TRBV11-3 and TRBJ2-2; 13 bases are a match to TRBD2. The J segment lost 0 bases and the V segment lost 5 bases, leaving 9 bases of the junction unmatched. CDR1 is SGHNT and CDR2 is YENEEA in the germline V gene. The CDR3 is 19 amino acids. The CDR3 region has the DNA TGTGCCAGCAGCCCGGGGGAGGGACTAGCGGGGACGAACACCGGGGAGCTGTTTTTT. It is translated as CASSPGEGLAGTNTGELFF.

This clonotype has ten or more counts. The chain couples TRBV20-1 to TRBJ1-1; possible D gene TRBD1, 5 bases. Trimming stripped 5 bases from V and 1 base from J, with 17 bases between. This CDR3 is built from 15 residues. Looked up from germline, CDR1 is DFQATT and CDR2 is SNEGSKA (reference sequence). In nucleotides, the CDR3 is TGCAGTGCTCCGAGACGGGGACCGACGAACACTGAAGCTTTCTTT. Protein sequence: CSAPRRGPTNTEAFF.

This clonotype has at least ten counts. The J gene is TRBJ2-3, the V gene TRBV12-3 or TRBV12-4; tentatively, D is TRBD2 (6 bases). V lost 5 bases and J lost 4, with 13 bases in between. The CDR3 covers 14 residues. DNA for the CDR3: TGTGCCAGCAGTACTCGGCGACTAGCAGATACGCAGTATTTT. It specifies CASSTRRLADTQYF.

The V call is TRBV4-1, the J call TRBJ2-5; no definite D call. Germline-derived CDR1 and CDR2 are MGHRA and YSYEKL. Trimming removed 4 bases at V and 4 bases at J, with 10 bases between. CDR3 length: 13 amino acids. For the CDR3, the DNA is TGCGCCAGCAGCCCCCCTAGTGGAGAGACCCAGTACTTC. Translated: CASSPPSGETQYF.

This clonotype was picked up many times. The genes are TRBV11-2 and TRBJ2-5, with D possibly matching TRBD2 (5 bases). The CDR3 totals 13 residues. Trimming cost V 5 bases and J 5 bases, with 12 bases left between them. The germline gives CDR1 SGHAT, CDR2 FQNNGV. CDR3 residues: CASSRGRLETQYF. The CDR3, as DNA: TGTGCCAGCAGCCGAGGGCGGTTGGAGACCCAGTACTTC.

This clonotype was counted many times. The rearrangement links TRBV25-1 to TRBJ1-6; D may be TRBD1 (5 bases). V dropped 1 base and J dropped 3 bases, with 7 bases sitting between them. CDR3 size: 15 residues. Germline V gene lookup returns CDR1 MGHDK and CDR2 SYGVNS. Here the CDR3 reads CASSESGDYNSPLHF. CDR3 DNA: TGTGCCAGCAGTGAATCGGGGGACTATAATTCACCCCTCCACTTT.